Below, one TCR beta chain is given with its context. Some clones are missing from TCRdb's copy, which holds only in-frame ones; the method was immunoSEQ multiplex PCR. The repertoire holds some 180,000 clones, with under 95% as singletons. This sample is drawn from a study of T cell responses to AZD1222 COVID-19 vaccine. V lost 3 bases, J lost 4 bases, and 15 bases lay in between. CDR1 MNHEY and CDR2 SVGEGT come from the germline V gene. This CDR3 region has 15 residues. V and J are TRBV6-2 or TRBV6-3 and TRBJ1-2, with D unresolved. The clonotype comes from an adult who received the AZD1222 COVID-19 vaccine. The sample here was peripheral blood, taken 28 days after the second AZD1222 dose. This chain's CDR3 is CASSYQAAGIYGYTF. Here the CDR3 DNA reads TGTGCCAGCAGTTATCAGGCGGCGGGGATCTATGGCTACACCTTC.